A selection of T cell receptor beta chains follows, all from one sample in a study of shared clonotypes between healthy human individuals. Produced via immunoSEQ multiplex PCR; TCRdb's table is partial and in-frame only. The table has 2 million to 2.5 million clones, 85% to 95% seen once; the top ten hold around 0.38%. What was sequenced was naive CD4+ T cells from PBMCs. These receptor sequences come from a man aged 18 to 29 in good health. Some clones in this sample may be carry-over from other donors' samples. CDR3s include the opening cysteine and the closing phenylalanine or tryptophan. D genes are given only for firm matches. Clone size appears in some rows only: once, few, many, or a class for an expanded clone.

clone size,V gene,J gene,D gene,CDR3 DNA,CDR3 protein
-,TRBV19,TRBJ2-2,TRBD1,TGTGCCAGTAGAACGGGGCAGGGGGCCGGGGAGCTGTTTTTT,CASRTGQGAGELFF
-,TRBV5-1,TRBJ1-1,-,TGCGCCAGCAGCCTGGGCCCGCAGGGGAACACTGAAGCTTTCTTT,CASSLGPQGNTEAFF
-,TRBV5-4,TRBJ2-4,TRBD2,TGTGCCAGCAGCATAGGACTAGCGGACACCAAAAACATTCAGTACTTC,CASSIGLADTKNIQYF
-,TRBV7-9,TRBJ1-1,-,TGTGCCAGCAGCTTAGCGGGTTTGGAAGCTTTCTTT,CASSLAGLEAFF
-,TRBV4-3,TRBJ2-3,TRBD2,TGCGCCAGCAGCCAAGATCGGTGGGGGGGAGCGGATACGCAGTATTTT,CASSQDRWGGADTQYF
-,TRBV11-2,TRBJ2-5,TRBD2,TGTGCCAGCAGCTTAGGGCTAGCGGGAGTGGGAGAGACCCAGTACTTC,CASSLGLAGVGETQYF
-,TRBV6-4,TRBJ2-7,-,TGTGCCAGCTATCGGAGCTCCTACGAGCAGTACTTC,CASYRSSYEQYF
-,TRBV6-1,TRBJ2-7,TRBD1,TGTGCCAGCAGTGGTCCCGGGACAGGCTACGAGCAGTACTTC,CASSGPGTGYEQYF
-,TRBV28,TRBJ2-7,-,TGTGCCAGCAGTTTTAGGGGTCAGCAAGACTACGAGCAGTACTTC,CASSFRGQQDYEQYF
-,TRBV19,TRBJ1-5,TRBD1,TGTGCCAGTAGTGGAGCCGGGACAGGGCTTAGGCAGCCCCAGCATTTT,CASSGAGTGLRQPQHF
-,TRBV2,TRBJ2-3,-,TGTGCCAGCAGTGCCATCGGTCGGCAGGGGGGACTCACAGATACGCAGTATTTT,CASSAIGRQGGLTDTQYF
-,TRBV6-1,TRBJ2-2,TRBD1,TGTGCCAGTCATCCCGGGACAGCCACCGGGGAGCTGTTTTTT,CASHPGTATGELFF
few,TRBV7-9,TRBJ1-3,-,TGTGCCAGCAGCACACAAGGGGGAAACACCATATATTTT,CASSTQGGNTIYF
once,TRBV5-1,TRBJ2-5,TRBD1,TGCGCCAGCAGCTTGGACCCGACAGGGCTGGGAGAGACCCAGTACTTC,CASSLDPTGLGETQYF
-,TRBV15,TRBJ2-7,TRBD1,TGTGCCACCAGCCTCCGGACAGGGAGCTCCTACGAGCAGTACTTC,CATSLRTGSSYEQYF
-,TRBV4-1,TRBJ2-7,TRBD2,TGCGCCAGCAGCCTATCGCCCGGACTAGCGGGAGGGCCGAGGTACGAGCAGTACTTC,CASSLSPGLAGGPRYEQYF
-,TRBV18,TRBJ1-2,-,TGTGCCAGCTCACCACCTTCCCTGTGGGGCTACACCTTC,CASSPPSLWGYTF
-,TRBV6-1,TRBJ1-5,-,TGTGCCAGCAACACCCTCGGAAATAGCAATCAGCCCCAGCATTTT,CASNTLGNSNQPQHF
few,TRBV30,TRBJ2-2,TRBD2,TGTGCCTGGAGTAAACTAGCGGGAGCTGGGGAGCTGTTTTTT,CAWSKLAGAGELFF